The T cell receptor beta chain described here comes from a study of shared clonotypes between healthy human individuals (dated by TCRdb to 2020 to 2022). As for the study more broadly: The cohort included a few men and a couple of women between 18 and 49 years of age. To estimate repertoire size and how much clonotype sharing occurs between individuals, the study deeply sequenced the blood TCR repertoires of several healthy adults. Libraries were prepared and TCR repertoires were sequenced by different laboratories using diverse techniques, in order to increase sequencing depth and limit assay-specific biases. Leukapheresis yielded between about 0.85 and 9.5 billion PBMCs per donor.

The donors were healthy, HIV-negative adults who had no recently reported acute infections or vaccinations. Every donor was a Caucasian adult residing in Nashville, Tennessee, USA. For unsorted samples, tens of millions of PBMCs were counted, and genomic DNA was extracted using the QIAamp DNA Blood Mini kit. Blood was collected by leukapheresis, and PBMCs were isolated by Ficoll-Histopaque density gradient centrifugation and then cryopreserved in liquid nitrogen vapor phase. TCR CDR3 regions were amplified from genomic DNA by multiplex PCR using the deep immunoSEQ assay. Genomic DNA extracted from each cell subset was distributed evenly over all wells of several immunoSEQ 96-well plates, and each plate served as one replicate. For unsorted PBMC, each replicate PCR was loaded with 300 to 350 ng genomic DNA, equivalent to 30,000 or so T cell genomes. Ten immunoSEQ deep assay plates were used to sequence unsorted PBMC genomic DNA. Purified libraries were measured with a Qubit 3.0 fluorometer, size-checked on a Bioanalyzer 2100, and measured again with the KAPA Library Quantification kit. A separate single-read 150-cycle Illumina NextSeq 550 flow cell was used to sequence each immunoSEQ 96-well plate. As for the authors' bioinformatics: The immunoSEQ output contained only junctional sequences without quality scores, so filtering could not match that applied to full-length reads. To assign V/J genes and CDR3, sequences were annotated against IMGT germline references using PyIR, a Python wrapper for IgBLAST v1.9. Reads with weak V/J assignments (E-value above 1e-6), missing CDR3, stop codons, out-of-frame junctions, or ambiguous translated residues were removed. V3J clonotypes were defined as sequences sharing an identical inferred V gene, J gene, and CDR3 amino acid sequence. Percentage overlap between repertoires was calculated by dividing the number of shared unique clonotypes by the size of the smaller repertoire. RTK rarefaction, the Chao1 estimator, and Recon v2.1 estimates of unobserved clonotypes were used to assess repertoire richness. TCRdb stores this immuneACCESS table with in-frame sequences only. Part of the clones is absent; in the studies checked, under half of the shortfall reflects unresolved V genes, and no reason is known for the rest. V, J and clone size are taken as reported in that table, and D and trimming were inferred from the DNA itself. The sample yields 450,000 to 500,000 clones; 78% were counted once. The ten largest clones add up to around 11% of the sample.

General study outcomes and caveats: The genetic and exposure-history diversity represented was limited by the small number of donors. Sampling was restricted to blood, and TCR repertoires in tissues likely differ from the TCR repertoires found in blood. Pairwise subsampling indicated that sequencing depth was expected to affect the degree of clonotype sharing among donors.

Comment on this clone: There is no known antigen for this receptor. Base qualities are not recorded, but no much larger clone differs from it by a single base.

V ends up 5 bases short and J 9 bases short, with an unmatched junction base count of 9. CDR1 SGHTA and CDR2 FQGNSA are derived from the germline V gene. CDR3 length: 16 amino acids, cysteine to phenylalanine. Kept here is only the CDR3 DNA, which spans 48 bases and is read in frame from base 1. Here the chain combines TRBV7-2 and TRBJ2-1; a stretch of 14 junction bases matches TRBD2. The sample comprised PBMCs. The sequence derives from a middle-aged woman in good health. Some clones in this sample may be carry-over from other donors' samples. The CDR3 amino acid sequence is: CASSPRTSGRFGEQFF. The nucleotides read TGTGCCAGCAGCCCAAGGACTAGCGGGAGGTTTGGTGAGCAGTTCTTC.